This TCR beta chain originates from a study of T-cell memory formation after mild COVID-19. Background on the study: Most TCR clusters belonged to a single donor.

5'RACE primed at constant segments yielded TCR alpha and TCR beta cDNA libraries bearing sample barcodes and UMIs. TCRdb processed the 5' RACE reads anew with MiXCR; each CDR3 protein has one entry. The sample gives about 250,000 distinct CDR3 sequences, approximately 15% of which show up once; over 2% is in the top ten. Study outcomes and limitations: The pre-infection memory compartment contained some responding clones, suggesting cross-reactive memory joined. Clones contracting across day 15 to 85 had a balanced CD4/CD8 profile; later expanding clones leaned CD4+.

The CDR3 is made up of 14 amino acids. CDR1 is SGHRS, CDR2 YFSETQ, per germline. Between the trimmed V and J ends, which lost 4 bases and 8 bases, there was a span of 16 bases. A word on this clonotype: Its antigen remains unidentified.

This chain joins TRBV5-1 and TRBJ2-1; TRBD1 might be the D (6 bases). The sequencing sample was made of PBMCs or a T cell subset sorted from them (not recorded which). The source of this sequence is an adult woman who had mild COVID-19 (a few samples of this study predate the infection). Cell type and time point are not known. The CDR3 DNA follows: TGCGCCAGCAGCCCGCCAGTTACAGGGTATGAGCAGTTCTTC. Translating it yields CASSPPVTGYEQFF.